This TCR beta chain was documented in a study of cytomegalovirus exposure and HLA in healthy donors. The study, taken as a whole, reports: An observed cluster of highly shared sequence variants was recorded as a likely sequencing artifact. About 87% or about 30% of the time was how often most TCR beta V segments were productive, according to an earlier analysis. A later analysis reportedly identified an Asian-associated ancestry cluster as carrying fewer N-insertions than the approximately 670-donor mean. In a later analysis, a missense DCLRE1C variant was linked to TCR beta V- and J-gene trimming.

The CDR3 runs to 14 residues. In germline, CDR1 is SGHTA, CDR2 FQGNSA. The V end lost 2 bases, the J end lost 3 bases, and 10 bases lay between the germline ends. The PCR had 60 Vbeta and 13 Jbeta primers. Libraries were prepared by immunoSEQ multiplex PCR; TCRdb keeps only in-frame clonotypes and omits some of them. The table shows approximately 150,000 clones, with roughly 73% occurring only once. Details on this clone: Its antigen remains unknown.

The specimen was PBMCs. This chain connects TRBV7-2 to TRBJ2-5; maybe TRBD2 (6 bases). This TCR derives from a male donor in good health and CMV-seronegative. CDR3 sequence reads: CASSLFGGEETQYF. The CDR3 DNA reads TGTGCCAGCAGCTTATTCGGGGGAGAAGAGACCCAGTACTTC.